This T cell receptor beta chain was recovered during a study of blood T cells in healthy people across ages. General study findings and limits: Per-million-T-cell TCR beta diversity fell roughly linearly with age. There were more naive CD4+ cells and higher diversity in long-lived donors than in aged donors.

V gave up 4 bases and J gave up 10 bases; unmatched junction bases: 9. The V gene's germline CDR1 is DFQATT and CDR2 SNEGSKA (reference sequence). The CDR3 has 14 residues. This clonotype was found a few times. Its antigen remains unidentified. Ranging in age from about 6 to 100, the donors were healthy Caucasian individuals from Russia. Extracted total RNA amounted to at least 5.5 micrograms for each sample. A second PCR of 7 to 11 cycles used a sample-barcoded 5' primer and a J-beta primer mix. TCRdb independently ran MiXCR on the 5' RACE reads; one entry per CDR3 protein. The data hold over a million distinct CDR3 sequences, with roughly 60% observed a single time.

This chain links TRBV20-1 with TRBJ1-6; TRBD1 matches 8 bases. Sequenced material: blood. The clonotype was recovered from a man aged 18 to 30 in good health. CDR3 residues: CSATYGQGGSPLHF. The DNA of the CDR3 is TGCAGTGCTACCTACGGACAGGGCGGATCACCCCTCCACTTT.